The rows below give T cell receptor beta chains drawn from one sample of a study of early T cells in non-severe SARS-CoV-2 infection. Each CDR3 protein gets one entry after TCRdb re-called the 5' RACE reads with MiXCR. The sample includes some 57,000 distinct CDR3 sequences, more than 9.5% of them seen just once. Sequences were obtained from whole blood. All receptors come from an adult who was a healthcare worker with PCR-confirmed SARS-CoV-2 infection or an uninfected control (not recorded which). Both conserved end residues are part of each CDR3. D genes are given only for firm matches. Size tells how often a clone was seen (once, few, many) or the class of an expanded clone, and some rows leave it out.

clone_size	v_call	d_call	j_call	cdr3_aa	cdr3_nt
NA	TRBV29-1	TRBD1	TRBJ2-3	CSADRAQGDLNTQYF	TGCAGCGCAGACCGAGCACAGGGGGATTTGAATACGCAGTATTTT
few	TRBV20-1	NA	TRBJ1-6	CSARIPQGQNSPLHF	TGCAGTGCTAGAATCCCGCAGGGGCAAAATTCACCCCTCCACTTT
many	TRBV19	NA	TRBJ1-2	CASAAGNYGYTF	TGTGCCAGTGCGGCAGGGAACTATGGCTACACCTTC
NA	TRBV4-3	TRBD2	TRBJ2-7	CASSRLLAGVDYEQYF	TGCGCCAGCAGCCGCCTACTAGCGGGAGTTGACTACGAGCAGTACTTC
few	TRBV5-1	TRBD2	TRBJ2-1	CASRAPSGGAGYNEQFF	TGCGCCAGCAGAGCCCCTAGCGGGGGGGCCGGCTACAATGAGCAGTTCTTC
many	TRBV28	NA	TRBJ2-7	CASRNGLDLSYEQYF	TGTGCCAGCAGAAACGGCCTAGACCTCTCCTACGAGCAGTACTTC
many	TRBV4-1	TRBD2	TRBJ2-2	CASSQGLAGGYTGELFF	TGCGCCAGCAGCCAGGGTCTAGCGGGGGGGTACACCGGGGAGCTGTTTTTT
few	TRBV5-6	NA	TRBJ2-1	CASSSFTVRDYNEQFF	TGTGCCAGCAGCTCCTTTACCGTCCGGGATTACAATGAGCAGTTCTTC
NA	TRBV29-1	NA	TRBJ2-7	CSVLGTSNEQYF	TGCAGCGTTTTGGGGACCTCCAACGAGCAGTACTTC
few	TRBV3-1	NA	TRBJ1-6	CASRREGKVSPLHF	TGTGCCAGCAGGAGGGAGGGGAAAGTTTCACCCCTCCACTTT
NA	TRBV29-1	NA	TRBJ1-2	CSVREANYGYTF	TGCAGCGTAAGAGAGGCGAACTATGGCTACACCTTC
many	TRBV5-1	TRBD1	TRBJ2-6	CASSSRGSGANVLTF	TGCGCCAGCAGCTCCAGGGGGTCCGGGGCCAACGTCCTGACTTTC
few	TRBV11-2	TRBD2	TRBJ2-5	CASRRLASLETQYF	TGTGCCAGCAGGCGACTAGCGAGCCTAGAGACCCAGTACTTC
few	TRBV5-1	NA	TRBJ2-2	CASRIELYTGELFF	TGCGCCAGCAGGATAGAGCTATACACCGGGGAGCTGTTTTTT
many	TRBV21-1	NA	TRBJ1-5	CASSIGQGNQPQHF	TGCGCCAGCAGCATAGGACAGGGTAATCAGCCCCAGCATTTT
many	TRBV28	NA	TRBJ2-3	CATRPEGRTDTQYF	TGTGCCACCCGTCCAGAGGGGAGGACAGATACGCAGTATTTT
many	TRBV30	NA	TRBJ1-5	CAWSWSGGNQPQHF	TGTGCCTGGAGTTGGTCAGGGGGCAATCAGCCCCAGCATTTT
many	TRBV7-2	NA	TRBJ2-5	CASSLGTSQETQYF	TGTGCCAGCAGCCTAGGGACAAGTCAAGAGACCCAGTACTTC
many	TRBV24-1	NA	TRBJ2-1	CATSFAGSYNEQFF	TGTGCCACCAGTTTCGCGGGCTCCTACAATGAGCAGTTCTTC
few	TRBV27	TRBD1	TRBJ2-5	CASSFTGGMETQYF	TGTGCCAGCAGTTTTACAGGGGGTATGGAGACCCAGTACTTC
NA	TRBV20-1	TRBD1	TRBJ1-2	CSAGRDRVKANYGYTF	TGCAGTGCTGGGCGGGACAGGGTTAAGGCTAACTATGGCTACACCTTC
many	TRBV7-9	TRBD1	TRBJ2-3	CASSYRGDTQYF	TGTGCCAGCAGCTACAGGGGGGATACGCAGTATTTT
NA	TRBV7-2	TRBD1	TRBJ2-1	CASSLGQGALNEQFF	TGTGCCAGCAGCTTAGGGCAGGGGGCGCTCAATGAGCAGTTCTTC
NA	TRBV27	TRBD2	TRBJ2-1	CASSPLAGGPNEQFF	TGTGCCAGCAGTCCTTTAGCGGGGGGTCCCAATGAGCAGTTCTTC
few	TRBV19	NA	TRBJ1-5	CASKFGQGNQPQHF	TGTGCCAGTAAGTTTGGTCAGGGTAATCAGCCCCAGCATTTT
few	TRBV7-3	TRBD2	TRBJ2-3	CASSLTLAGGTDTQYF	TGTGCCAGCAGCTTAACACTAGCGGGAGGCACAGATACGCAGTATTTT
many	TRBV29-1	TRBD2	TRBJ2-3	CSLREAANLEGQYF	TGCAGCCTCCGGGAGGCAGCCAACCTAGAGGGGCAGTATTTT
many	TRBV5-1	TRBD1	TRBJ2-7	CASSFRQGYEQYF	TGCGCCAGCAGCTTCAGACAGGGCTACGAGCAGTACTTC
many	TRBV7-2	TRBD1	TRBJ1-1	CASTRDGTGKEAFF	TGTGCCAGCACCCGCGACGGGACAGGAAAGGAAGCTTTCTTT
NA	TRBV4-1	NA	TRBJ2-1	CASSQDGVVSYNEQFF	TGCGCCAGCAGCCAAGATGGAGTAGTCTCCTACAATGAGCAGTTCTTC
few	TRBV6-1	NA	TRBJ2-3	CASSEVSTDTQYF	TGTGCCAGCAGTGAAGTCTCGACAGATACGCAGTATTTT
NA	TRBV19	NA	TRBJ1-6	CASSIGAGANSPLHF	TGTGCCAGTAGTATAGGCGCGGGGGCGAATTCACCCCTCCACTTT
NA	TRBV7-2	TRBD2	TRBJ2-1	CASSLAPSGVQEQFF	TGTGCCAGCAGCTTAGCACCTAGCGGAGTACAGGAGCAGTTCTTC